This TCR beta chain was obtained from a study of human T cells and chemical hapten exposure. Germline loops: CDR1 SGHDT, CDR2 YYEEEE. J gave up 6 bases and V 3 bases, and 15 bases lay outside the gene matches. The CDR3 is 17 amino acids. Stated time point: patch test 1, 2 weeks after DPC sensitization. This sample's treatment: therapeutic diphenylcyclopropenone sensitization with weekly scalp DPC. Using its own MiXCR run on the RACE reads, TCRdb lists one record per CDR3 protein. The sample lists approximately 350,000 distinct CDR3 sequences, approximately 6.9% occurring once. The rearrangement joins TRBV5-6 to TRBJ1-5; 7 positions match TRBD1. The clonotype comes from a woman under 30 with alopecia areata. Some clones in this sample may be carry-over from other donors' samples. The sample consisted of whole blood, taken in connection with sensitization to the hapten diphenylcyclopropenone (DPC). The CDR3 reads CASSSQDRERGGQPQHF. CDR3 sequence (DNA): TGTGCCAGCAGCTCCCAAGACAGGGAGCGAGGGGGTCAGCCCCAGCATTTT.